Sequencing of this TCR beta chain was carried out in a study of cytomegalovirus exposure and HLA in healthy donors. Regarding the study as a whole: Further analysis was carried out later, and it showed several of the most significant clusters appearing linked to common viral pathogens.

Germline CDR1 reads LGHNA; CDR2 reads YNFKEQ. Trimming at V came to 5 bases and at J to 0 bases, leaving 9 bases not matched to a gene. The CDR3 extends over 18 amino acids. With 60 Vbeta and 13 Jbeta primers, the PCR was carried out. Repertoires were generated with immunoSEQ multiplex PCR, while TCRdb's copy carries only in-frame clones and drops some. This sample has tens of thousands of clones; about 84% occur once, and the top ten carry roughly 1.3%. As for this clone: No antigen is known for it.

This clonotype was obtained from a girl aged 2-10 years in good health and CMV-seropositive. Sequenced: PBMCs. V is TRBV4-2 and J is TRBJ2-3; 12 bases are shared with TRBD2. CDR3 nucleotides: TGTGCCAGCAGCTCGCGGACTAGCGGGATTTTCAGCACAGATACGCAGTATTTT. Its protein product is CASSSRTSGIFSTDTQYF.